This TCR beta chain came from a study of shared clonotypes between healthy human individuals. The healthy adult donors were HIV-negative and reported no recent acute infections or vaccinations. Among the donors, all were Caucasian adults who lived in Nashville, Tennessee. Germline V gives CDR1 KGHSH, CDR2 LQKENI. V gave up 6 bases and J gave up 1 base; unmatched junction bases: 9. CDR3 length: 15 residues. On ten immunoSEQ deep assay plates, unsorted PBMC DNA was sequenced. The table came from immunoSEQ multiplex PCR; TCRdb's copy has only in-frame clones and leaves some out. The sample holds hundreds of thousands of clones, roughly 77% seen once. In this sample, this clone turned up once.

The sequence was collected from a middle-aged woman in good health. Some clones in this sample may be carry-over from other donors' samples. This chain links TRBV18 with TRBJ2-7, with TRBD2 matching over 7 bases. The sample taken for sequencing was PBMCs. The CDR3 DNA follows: TGTGCCAGCTCCAACGCGGCGGGAGCGTCCTACGAGCAGTACTTC. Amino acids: CASSNAAGASYEQYF.